This is a list of T cell receptor beta chains from one sample in a study of T-cell memory formation after mild COVID-19. TCRdb re-analysed the 5' RACE reads in MiXCR, keeping a single row per CDR3 protein. The table lists around 130,000 distinct CDR3 sequences, about 5.9% of them singletons. The source material was PBMCs or a T cell subset sorted from them (not recorded which). These receptor sequences come from an adult woman who had mild COVID-19 (a few samples of this study predate the infection). Cell type and time point are not known. The CDR3 runs from the conserved cysteine through the conserved F or W. The D gene is left open where the match is weak. Where a row states a size, it is once, few, many or the class of an expanded clone; other rows omit it.

size | J | length | V | D | DNA | CDR3
few | TRBJ1-6 | 15 | TRBV19 | . | TGTGCCAGTAGTATTTTGAGCGCTAATAATTCACCCCTCCACTTT | CASSILSANNSPLHF
few | TRBJ2-1 | 15 | TRBV18 | TRBD2 | TGTGCCAGCTCACTCCCTAGCGGGAACTACAATGAGCAGTTCTTC | CASSLPSGNYNEQFF
few | TRBJ2-1 | 15 | TRBV5-1 | TRBD1 | TGCGCCAGCAGCCCGCAGCCGGGACAGGGAAATGAGCAGTTCTTC | CASSPQPGQGNEQFF
few | TRBJ2-4 | 15 | TRBV20-1 | . | TGCAGTGCTGGGACGACCCAACTAGCCAAAAACATTCAGTACTTC | CSAGTTQLAKNIQYF
many | TRBJ2-5 | 13 | TRBV19 | TRBD1 | TGTGCCAGTACCCCGACAGGGGAAGAGACCCAGTACTTC | CASTPTGEETQYF
many | TRBJ2-3 | 15 | TRBV20-1 | TRBD2 | TGCAGTGCTACTACTAGCGGGGGGGCTTTAGATACGCAGTATTTT | CSATTSGGALDTQYF
few | TRBJ1-6 | 15 | TRBV10-3 | TRBD1 | TGTGCCATCAGTGACGTCGACAGGGGCAATTCACCCCTCCACTTT | CAISDVDRGNSPLHF
many | TRBJ2-3 | 15 | TRBV7-7 | TRBD2 | TGTGCCAGCAGCCCCGGGACTAGCGGGACAGATACGCAGTATTTT | CASSPGTSGTDTQYF
many | TRBJ2-1 | 13 | TRBV9 | . | TGTGCCAGCAGCGCGGGACCCCTCAATGAGCAGTTCTTC | CASSAGPLNEQFF
many | TRBJ1-2 | 14 | TRBV12-3/TRBV12-4 | . | TGTGCCAGCAGTTTAGGTCCCCACGCCAGTGGCTACACCTTC | CASSLGPHASGYTF
. | TRBJ2-1 | 14 | TRBV7-6 | . | TGTGCCAGCAGCTTATTATTCTCCTACAATGAGCAGTTCTTC | CASSLLFSYNEQFF
many | TRBJ2-5 | 13 | TRBV12-3/TRBV12-4 | . | TGTGCCAGCAGTTTACTCCGGCTAGAGACCCAGTACTTC | CASSLLRLETQYF
few | TRBJ2-6 | 13 | TRBV29-1 | . | TGCAGCGTTGGAAAGGATGGGGCCAACGTCCTGACTTTC | CSVGKDGANVLTF
many | TRBJ2-1 | 14 | TRBV5-4 | TRBD1 | TGTGCCAGCAGCCCAAAGGGGGCTGACAATGAGCAGTTCTTC | CASSPKGADNEQFF
. | TRBJ2-7 | 12 | TRBV12-3/TRBV12-4 | . | TGTGCCAGCAGTTTATCCAGCGGCGAGCAGTACTTC | CASSLSSGEQYF
many | TRBJ2-7 | 13 | TRBV29-1 | . | TGCAGCGTTGAAGATGCGAGGGCGGGGGAGCAGTACTTC | CSVEDARAGEQYF
many | TRBJ1-6 | 13 | TRBV6-5 | . | TGTGCCAGCAGTTTGCGGCGGATGGCGGCCCTCCACTTT | CASSLRRMAALHF
. | TRBJ1-2 | 13 | TRBV5-1 | . | TGCGCCAGCAGTGAAACAGAGTTCCTTGGCTACACCTTC | CASSETEFLGYTF
. | TRBJ1-1 | 15 | TRBV5-1 | . | TGCGCCAGCAGCTGGACTTCAGGGGCGGACACTGAAGCTTTCTTT | CASSWTSGADTEAFF
many | TRBJ1-1 | 15 | TRBV5-1 | . | TGCGCCAGCAGGCCATCAAGGGGCTCGAACACTGAAGCTTTCTTT | CASRPSRGSNTEAFF
many | TRBJ2-3 | 17 | TRBV24-1 | . | TGTGCCACCAGTGACCCCTTGGCGGTAACGGGCGCAGATACGCAGTATTTT | CATSDPLAVTGADTQYF
. | TRBJ2-7 | 15 | TRBV6-5 | TRBD2 | TGTGCCAGCAGGGACGGGACTAGCGGGCCGTACGAGCAGTACTTC | CASRDGTSGPYEQYF
. | TRBJ2-1 | 16 | TRBV4-1 | TRBD2 | TGCGCCAGCAGCCTCGAAGCGGGGGGGTTATACAATGAGCAGTTCTTC | CASSLEAGGLYNEQFF
. | TRBJ1-5 | 12 | TRBV18 | . | TGTGCCAGCTCACCAACAGAGCAGCCCCAGCATTTT | CASSPTEQPQHF
few | TRBJ2-1 | 13 | TRBV2 | TRBD1 | TGTGCCAGCAGTGATACAGGGGTCAATGAGCAGTTCTTC | CASSDTGVNEQFF
. | TRBJ1-1 | 15 | TRBV6-6 | TRBD1 | TGTGCCAGCGGAGACCCGGGACAGGTGAACACTGAAGCTTTCTTT | CASGDPGQVNTEAFF
many | TRBJ1-5 | 14 | TRBV7-9 | TRBD1 | TGTGCCAGCAGCGCGGGACAGGGCAATCAGCCCCAGCATTTT | CASSAGQGNQPQHF
few | TRBJ2-2 | 15 | TRBV27 | TRBD1 | TGTGCCAGCAGTTCCTCAGGGGGCAACACCGGGGAGCTGTTTTTT | CASSSSGGNTGELFF
many | TRBJ2-6 | 19 | TRBV5-1 | . | TGCGCCAGCAGCTTGTTGCCTACAGGGACGTCCTCTGGGGCCAACGTCCTGACTTTC | CASSLLPTGTSSGANVLTF
few | TRBJ2-1 | 16 | TRBV9 | TRBD2 | TGTGCCAGCAGCGTAGAAGGCAGCGGGAGTGCCAATGAGCAGTTCTTC | CASSVEGSGSANEQFF
few | TRBJ1-4 | 12 | TRBV15 | TRBD1 | TGTGCCACCAGCAGACAGACAGGGCGGTTGTTTTTT | CATSRQTGRLFF
many | TRBJ2-7 | 13 | TRBV20-1 | . | TGCAGTGCTAGAGAGGACTACTCCTACGAGCAGTACTTC | CSAREDYSYEQYF
. | TRBJ2-1 | 17 | TRBV9 | TRBD2 | TGTGCCAGCAGCGTAGGACTAGCGGGAGGGCAGGGCCATGAGCAGTTCTTC | CASSVGLAGGQGHEQFF
few | TRBJ2-2 | 16 | TRBV3-1 | . | TGTGCCAGCAGCCGGACACAGGGAGTTGCGGGAGGGGAGCTGTTTTTT | CASSRTQGVAGGELFF
. | TRBJ2-1 | 13 | TRBV2 | TRBD2 | TGTGCCAGCGTAGCGGGAGTCGGTAATGAGCAGTTCTTC | CASVAGVGNEQFF
few | TRBJ2-1 | 14 | TRBV6-2/TRBV6-3 | . | TGTGCCAGCAGTAGCCTCCTATTTTACAATGAGCAGTTCTTC | CASSSLLFYNEQFF
. | TRBJ2-7 | 15 | TRBV7-2 | . | TGTGCCAGCAGCCCGCAGGTAGGAGCAGGACGCGAGCAGTACTTC | CASSPQVGAGREQYF
few | TRBJ2-7 | 13 | TRBV7-2 | . | TGTGCCAGCAGCTTAGCGCGAGGGTACGAGCAGTACTTC | CASSLARGYEQYF
many | TRBJ1-2 | 15 | TRBV5-1 | TRBD1 | TGCGCCAGCAGCGCCCGACAGGGGAGTCCCTATGGCTACACCTTC | CASSARQGSPYGYTF
few | TRBJ1-1 | 16 | TRBV6-6 | . | TGTGCCAGCAGTTACTTGGCTCATAGGTTGAACACTGAAGCTTTCTTT | CASSYLAHRLNTEAFF
. | TRBJ2-5 | 16 | TRBV5-1 | TRBD2 | TGCGCCAGCTCCGAGGGGCGGGGGGGCGGTACTGAGACCCAGTACTTC | CASSEGRGGGTETQYF
many | TRBJ2-3 | 18 | TRBV9 | TRBD2 | TGTGCCAGCAGCGTAGCAGGGACTAGCGGGCGTCGCACAGATACGCAGTATTTT | CASSVAGTSGRRTDTQYF
few | TRBJ1-3 | 14 | TRBV6-6 | . | TGTGCCAGCCACGAGGGTCCCTCTGGAAACACCATATATTTT | CASHEGPSGNTIYF
. | TRBJ2-1 | 15 | TRBV5-1 | TRBD2 | TGCGCCAGCAGCTTTACTAGCGGGAGCATACATGAGCAGTTCTTC | CASSFTSGSIHEQFF
. | TRBJ2-1 | 15 | TRBV27 | TRBD2 | TGTGCCAGCAGCTCCGGGACTAGAATTTTGGATGAGCAGTTCTTC | CASSSGTRILDEQFF
few | TRBJ2-7 | 15 | TRBV12-3/TRBV12-4 | TRBD1 | TGTGCCAGCAGTTTTTCCGGGACAGCCGCCTACGAGCAGTACTTC | CASSFSGTAAYEQYF
few | TRBJ2-3 | 13 | TRBV12-3/TRBV12-4 | . | TGTGCCAGCAGTCTCCACGGTATGGATACGCAGTATTTT | CASSLHGMDTQYF
few | TRBJ2-7 | 11 | TRBV24-1 | . | TGTGCCACCAGTGACCTTAGTAGTTGGGACTTC | CATSDLSSWDF
many | TRBJ2-1 | 12 | TRBV6-1 | . | TGTGCCAGCAGTTTTTGGGGGACTGAGCAGTTCTTC | CASSFWGTEQFF
. | TRBJ2-7 | 13 | TRBV19 | TRBD1 | TGTGCCAGTAGCTCGGGACAGGGAGGCGAGCAGTACTTC | CASSSGQGGEQYF
. | TRBJ1-5 | 12 | TRBV12-3/TRBV12-4 | . | TGTGCCAGCAGGTATACAGGTCAGCCCCAGCATTTT | CASRYTGQPQHF
few | TRBJ1-2 | 16 | TRBV12-3/TRBV12-4 | TRBD1 | TGTGCCAGCAGTCGGTTTACAGGGGGAGAAAACTATGGCTACACCTTC | CASSRFTGGENYGYTF